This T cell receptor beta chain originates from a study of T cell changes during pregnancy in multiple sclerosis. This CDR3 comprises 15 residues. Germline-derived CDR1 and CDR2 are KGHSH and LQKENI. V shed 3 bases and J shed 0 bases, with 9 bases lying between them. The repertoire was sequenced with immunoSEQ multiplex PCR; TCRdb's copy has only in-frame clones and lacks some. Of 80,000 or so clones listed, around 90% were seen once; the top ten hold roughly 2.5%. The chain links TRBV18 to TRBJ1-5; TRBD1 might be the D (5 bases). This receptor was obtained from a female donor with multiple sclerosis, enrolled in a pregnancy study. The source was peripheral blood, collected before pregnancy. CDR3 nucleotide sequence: TGTGCCAGCTCACCCCCAGGGTCTAGCAATCAGCCCCAGCATTTT. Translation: CASSPPGSSNQPQHF. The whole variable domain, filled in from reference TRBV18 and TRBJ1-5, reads NAGVMQNPRHLVRRRGQEARLRCSPMKGHSHVYWYRQLPEEGLKFMVYLQKENIIDESGMPKERFSAEFPKEGPSILRIQQVVRGDSAAYFCASSPPGSSNQPQHFGDGTRLSIL.